Shown below are 12 T cell receptor beta chains from a single sample sequenced in a study of cytomegalovirus exposure and HLA in healthy donors. Use of 60 Vbeta and 13 Jbeta primers characterized the PCR. Assay used: immunoSEQ multiplex PCR; TCRdb lists only in-frame clones, some missing. This sample carries about 110,000 clones, approximately 82% of them seen once, and the ten largest clones take about an eighth. What was sequenced was PBMCs. These receptors all come from a man between 25 and 39 years old in good health and CMV-seropositive.

V gene TRBV6-4 combines with J gene TRBJ2-1; 11 bases align to TRBD1. V was clipped by 2 bases and J by 6 bases; unmatched bases: 0. CDR3 length: 14 amino acids. Germline V CDR1 and CDR2: MRHNA, SNTAGT. CDR3: CASSDGTGGNEQFF. CDR3 bases: TGTGCCAGCAGTGACGGGACAGGGGGCAATGAGCAGTTCTTC.

This chain links TRBV7-2 with TRBJ1-2, with 7 bases matching TRBD1. The germline V gene has CDR1 SGHTA and CDR2 FQGNSA. V was pared by 9 bases and J by 3 bases, with 13 bases of the junction left unmatched. There are 15 residues in the CDR3. DNA of the CDR3: TGTGCCAGTCTCGCCTGGGACAGAGGGGACTATGGCTACACCTTC. Translation gives CASLAWDRGDYGYTF.

A single count supports this clone. J is TRBJ1-2 and V is TRBV9; 8 bases are a match to TRBD1. Germline assignment: CDR1 SGDLS and CDR2 YYNGEE. CDR3 length: 13 amino acids. With V trimmed by 4 bases and J by 3 bases, 2 bases remained unmatched. CDR3 sequence (DNA): TGTGCCAGCAGCCCGGACAGGGACTATGGCTACACCTTC. Its protein is CASSPDRDYGYTF.

V and J are TRBV6-4 and TRBJ2-1, with 10 bases lining up with TRBD1. CDR1 and CDR2 from the germline V gene are MRHNA and SNTAGT. The trim removed 0 bases at V and 6 bases at J, leaving 5 bases unmatched. The CDR3 totals 16 residues. CDR3 amino acids: CASSDSGTGDGNEQFF. CDR3 sequence (DNA): TGTGCCAGCAGTGACTCCGGGACAGGGGACGGCAATGAGCAGTTCTTC.

The chain links TRBV7-9 to TRBJ2-3; 11 bases align to TRBD2. The CDR3 spans 15 residues. Germline CDR1 reads SEHNR; CDR2 reads FQNEAQ (reference sequence). The V and J ends lost 0 bases and 5 bases, in that order; junction bases with no gene match: 1. CDR3 region: CASSLALAGVDTQYF. Here the CDR3 DNA reads TGTGCCAGCAGCTTAGCACTAGCGGGGGTAGATACGCAGTATTTT.

This chain uses TRBV11-2 with TRBJ2-7, with a tentative D call TRBD1 (6 bases). This CDR3 has 15 amino acids. In germline, CDR1 is SGHAT, CDR2 FQNNGV. V was clipped by 1 base and J by 3 bases, with 13 bases between them. CDR3 amino acids: CASSLVGQGYYEQYF. CDR3 coding DNA: TGTGCCAGCAGCTTAGTGGGGCAGGGGTACTACGAGCAGTACTTC. Together with reference TRBV11-2 and TRBJ2-7, the CDR3 gives the full variable domain: EAGVAQSPRYKIIEKRQSVAFWCNPISGHATLYWYQQILGQGPKLLIQFQNNGVVDDSQLPKDRFSAERLKGVDSTLKIQPAKLEDSAVYLCASSLVGQGYYEQYFGPGTRLTVT.

This chain links TRBV28 with TRBJ1-6, with a possible D match to TRBD1 (5 bases). Germline CDR1 reads MDHEN; CDR2 reads SYDVKM. CDR3 length: 16 residues. V gave up 1 base and J gave up 6 bases, with 13 bases separating them. CDR3 protein: CASSLYNRPPNSPLHF. CDR3 bases: TGTGCCAGCAGTTTATACAACAGGCCACCTAATTCACCCCTCCACTTT.

The chain carries TRBV30 and TRBJ2-5, with D perhaps TRBD2 (6 bases). Per the germline V gene, CDR1 is GTSNPN and CDR2 is SVGIG (reference sequence). The CDR3 contains 15 residues. Trimming removed 1 base from V and 1 base from J, with 13 bases in between. CDR3 DNA: TGTGCCTGGAGTGCCGGGACTGGCCCCCAAGAGACCCAGTACTTC. Translated: CAWSAGTGPQETQYF.

The CDR3 spells CASSLAGGRETQYF. CDR3 bases: TGTGCCAGCAGCTTAGCGGGGGGGCGGGAGACCCAGTACTTC. The chain joins TRBV11-2 to TRBJ2-5, with 8 bases that match TRBD2. Trimming cost V 1 base and J 5 bases; bases outside gene matches: 3. This CDR3 is 14 amino acids long. CDR1 SGHAT and CDR2 FQNNGV come from the germline V gene.

The chain recombines TRBV29-1 with TRBJ1-3, with 8 bases matching TRBD1. CDR1 SQVTM and CDR2 ANQGSEA come from the germline V gene. The V segment lost 7 bases and the J segment 4 bases; nucleotides outside the gene matches: 9. The CDR3 extends over 14 amino acids. Here the CDR3 DNA reads TGCAGCGCCCAGACAGGGGTGGCCGGAAACACCATATATTTT. Its translation is CSAQTGVAGNTIYF.

This clone was recorded once. This chain uses TRBV6-1 with TRBJ1-5; TRBD1 matches at 8 bases. CDR3 length equals 14 residues. V trimming: 5 bases; J trimming: 6 bases; junction bases outside the gene matches: 6. CDR1 and CDR2 from the germline V gene are MNHNS and SASEGT. CDR3 coding DNA: TGTGCCAGCAGTCAACAGGGGGACGGTCAGCCCCAGCATTTT. Translating it yields CASSQQGDGQPQHF.

The rearrangement links TRBV7-9 to TRBJ2-5; the match to TRBD1 covers 8 bases. The CDR3 loop spans 15 amino acids. Germline V gene sequence: CDR1 SEHNR, CDR2 FQNEAQ (reference sequence). Trimming at V came to 4 bases and at J to 2 bases, leaving 6 bases not matched to a gene. The CDR3 sequence: CASSSGTGGQETQYF. CDR3 coding DNA: TGTGCCAGCAGCTCCGGGACAGGCGGACAAGAGACCCAGTACTTC.